This TCR beta chain was sequenced in a study of response to subunit inactivated influenza vaccine. Findings and caveats of the study: The authors offered the suggestion that each seasonal influenza vaccination recruits few new T cells.

Each CDR3 protein gets one entry after TCRdb re-called the RT-PCR reads with MiXCR. This sample has about 700,000 distinct CDR3 sequences, with 11% to 15% found just once. This clonotype has a count of ten or more. Its cognate antigen is unknown. The sample consisted of PBMCs from blood, taken less than 15 days before vaccination. The source is a man in his forties or fifties who received an inactivated influenza vaccine.

The CDR3 coding sequence is TGTGCCATCAGTGCCGGGGGATCACTTACTGGAAACACCATATATTTT. It yields the protein CAISAGGSLTGNTIYF. This chain connects TRBV10-3 to TRBJ1-3, with D possibly TRBD1 on 5 matching bases. CDR1 ENHRY and CDR2 SYGVKD come from the germline V gene. The V gene lost 4 bases and the J gene lost 2 bases, with 15 bases spanning the gap. The CDR3 sequence is 16 residues long.